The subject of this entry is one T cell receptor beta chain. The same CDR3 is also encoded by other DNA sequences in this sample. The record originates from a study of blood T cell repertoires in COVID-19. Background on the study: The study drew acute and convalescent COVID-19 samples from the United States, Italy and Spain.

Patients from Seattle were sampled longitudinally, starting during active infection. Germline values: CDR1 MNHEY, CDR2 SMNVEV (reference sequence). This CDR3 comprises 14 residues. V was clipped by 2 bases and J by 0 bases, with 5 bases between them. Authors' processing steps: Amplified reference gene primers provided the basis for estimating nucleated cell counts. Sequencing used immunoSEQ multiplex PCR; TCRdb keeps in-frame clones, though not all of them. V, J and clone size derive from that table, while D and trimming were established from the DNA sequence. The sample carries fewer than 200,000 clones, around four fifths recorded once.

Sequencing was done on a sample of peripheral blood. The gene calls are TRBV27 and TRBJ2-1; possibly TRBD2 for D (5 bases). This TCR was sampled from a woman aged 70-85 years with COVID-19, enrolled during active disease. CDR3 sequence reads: CASSLGSSYNEQFF. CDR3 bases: TGTGCCAGCAGTTTAGGGAGCTCCTACAATGAGCAGTTCTTC.